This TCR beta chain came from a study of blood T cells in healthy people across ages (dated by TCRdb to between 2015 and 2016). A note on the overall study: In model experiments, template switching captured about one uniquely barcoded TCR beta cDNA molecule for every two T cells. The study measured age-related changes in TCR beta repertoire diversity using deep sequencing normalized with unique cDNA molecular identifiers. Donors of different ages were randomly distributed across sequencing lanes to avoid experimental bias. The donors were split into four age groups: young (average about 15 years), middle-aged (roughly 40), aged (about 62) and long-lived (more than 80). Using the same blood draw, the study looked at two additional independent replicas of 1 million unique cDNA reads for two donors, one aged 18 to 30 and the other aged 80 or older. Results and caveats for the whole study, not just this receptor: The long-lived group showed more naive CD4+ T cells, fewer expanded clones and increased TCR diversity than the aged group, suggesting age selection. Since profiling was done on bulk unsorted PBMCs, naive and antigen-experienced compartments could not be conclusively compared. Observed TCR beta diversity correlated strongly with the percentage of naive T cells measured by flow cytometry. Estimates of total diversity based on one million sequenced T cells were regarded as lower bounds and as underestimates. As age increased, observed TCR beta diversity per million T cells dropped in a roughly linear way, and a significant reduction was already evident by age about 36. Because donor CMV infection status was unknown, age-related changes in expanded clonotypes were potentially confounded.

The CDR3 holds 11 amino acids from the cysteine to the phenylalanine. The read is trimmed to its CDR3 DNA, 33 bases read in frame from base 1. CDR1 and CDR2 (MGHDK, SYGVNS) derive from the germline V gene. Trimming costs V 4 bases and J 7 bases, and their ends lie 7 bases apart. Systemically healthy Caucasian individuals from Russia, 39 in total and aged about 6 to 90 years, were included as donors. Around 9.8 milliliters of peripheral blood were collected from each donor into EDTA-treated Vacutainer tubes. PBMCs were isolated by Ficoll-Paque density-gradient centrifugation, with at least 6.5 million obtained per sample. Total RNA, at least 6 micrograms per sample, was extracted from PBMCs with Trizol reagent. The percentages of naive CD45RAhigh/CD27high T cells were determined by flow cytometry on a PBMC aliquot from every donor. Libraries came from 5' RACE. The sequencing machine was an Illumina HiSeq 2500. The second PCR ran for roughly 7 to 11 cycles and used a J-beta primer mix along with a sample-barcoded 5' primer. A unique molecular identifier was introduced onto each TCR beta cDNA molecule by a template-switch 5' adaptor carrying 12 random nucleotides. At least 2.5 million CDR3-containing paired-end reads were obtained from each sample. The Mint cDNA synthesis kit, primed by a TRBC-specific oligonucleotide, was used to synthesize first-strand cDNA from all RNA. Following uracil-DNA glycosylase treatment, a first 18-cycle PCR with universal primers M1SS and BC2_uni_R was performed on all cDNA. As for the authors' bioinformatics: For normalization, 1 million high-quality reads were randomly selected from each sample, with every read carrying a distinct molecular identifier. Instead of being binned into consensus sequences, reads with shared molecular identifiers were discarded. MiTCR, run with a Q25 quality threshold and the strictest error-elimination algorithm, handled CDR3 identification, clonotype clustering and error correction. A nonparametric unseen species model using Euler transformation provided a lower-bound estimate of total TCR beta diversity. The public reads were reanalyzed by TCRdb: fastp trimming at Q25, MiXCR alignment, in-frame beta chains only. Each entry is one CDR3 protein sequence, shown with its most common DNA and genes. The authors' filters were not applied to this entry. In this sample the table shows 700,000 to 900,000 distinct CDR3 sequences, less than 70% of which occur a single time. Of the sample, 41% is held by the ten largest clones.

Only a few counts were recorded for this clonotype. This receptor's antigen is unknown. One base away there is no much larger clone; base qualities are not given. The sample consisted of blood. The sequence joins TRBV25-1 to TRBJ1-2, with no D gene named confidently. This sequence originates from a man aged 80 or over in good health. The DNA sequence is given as TGTGCCAGCAGTGCTTTCTCTGGCTACACCTTC. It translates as CASSAFSGYTF.